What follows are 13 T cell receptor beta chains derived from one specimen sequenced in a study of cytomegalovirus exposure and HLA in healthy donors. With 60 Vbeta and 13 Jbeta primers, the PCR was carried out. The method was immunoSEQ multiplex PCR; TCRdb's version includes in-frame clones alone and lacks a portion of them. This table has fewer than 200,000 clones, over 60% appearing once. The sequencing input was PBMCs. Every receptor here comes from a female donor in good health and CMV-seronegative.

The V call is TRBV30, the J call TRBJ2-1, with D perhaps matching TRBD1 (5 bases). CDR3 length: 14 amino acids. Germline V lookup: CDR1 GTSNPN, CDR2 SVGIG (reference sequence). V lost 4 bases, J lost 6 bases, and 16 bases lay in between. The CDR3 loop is CAWTGGQGFNEQFF. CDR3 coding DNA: TGTGCCTGGACAGGCGGTCAGGGTTTCAATGAGCAGTTCTTC.

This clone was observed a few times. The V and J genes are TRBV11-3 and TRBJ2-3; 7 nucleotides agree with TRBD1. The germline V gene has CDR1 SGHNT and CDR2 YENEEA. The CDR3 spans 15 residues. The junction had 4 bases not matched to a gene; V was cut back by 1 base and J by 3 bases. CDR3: CASSLAPGQTDTQYF. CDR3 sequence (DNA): TGTGCCAGCAGCTTAGCACCGGGACAGACAGATACGCAGTATTTT.

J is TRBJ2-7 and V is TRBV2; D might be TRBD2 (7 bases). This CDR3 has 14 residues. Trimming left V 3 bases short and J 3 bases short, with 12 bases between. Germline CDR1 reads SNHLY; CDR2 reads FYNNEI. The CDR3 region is CASSDRGALYEQYF. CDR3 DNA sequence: TGTGCCAGCAGTGACCGGGGGGCTCTCTACGAGCAGTACTTC. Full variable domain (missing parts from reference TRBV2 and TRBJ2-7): EPEVTQTPSHQVTQMGQEVILRCVPISNHLYFYWYRQILGQKVEFLVSFYNNEISEKSEIFDDQFSVERPDGSNFTLKIRSTKLEDSAMYFCASSDRGALYEQYFGPGTRLTVT.

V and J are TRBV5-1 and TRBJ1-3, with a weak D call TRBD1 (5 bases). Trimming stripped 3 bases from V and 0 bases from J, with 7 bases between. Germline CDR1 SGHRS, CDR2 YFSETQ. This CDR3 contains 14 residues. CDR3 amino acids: CASSSGGSGNTIYF. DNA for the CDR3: TGCGCCAGCAGCTCCGGGGGCTCTGGAAACACCATATATTTT.

CDR3 DNA: TGCGCCAGCAGCCGACGAACAGGGGCCACACTCACAGATACGCAGTATTTT. It translates to CASSRRTGATLTDTQYF. The chain employs TRBV4-1 and TRBJ2-3, with TRBD1 identical over 7 bases. The trim removed 4 bases at V and 2 bases at J, leaving 12 bases unmatched. The CDR3 is made up of 17 amino acids. CDR1 and CDR2 (germline): MGHRA, YSYEKL.

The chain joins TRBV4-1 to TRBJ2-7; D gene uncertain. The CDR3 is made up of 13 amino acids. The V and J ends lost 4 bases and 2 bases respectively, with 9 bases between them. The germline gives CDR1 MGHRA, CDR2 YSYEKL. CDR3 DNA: TGCGCCAGCAGCCGCACTGTTACCTACGAGCAGTACTTC. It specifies CASSRTVTYEQYF.

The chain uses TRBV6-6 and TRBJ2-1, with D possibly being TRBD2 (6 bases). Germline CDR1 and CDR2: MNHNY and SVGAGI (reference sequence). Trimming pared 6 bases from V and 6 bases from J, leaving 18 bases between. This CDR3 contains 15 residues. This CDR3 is CASSPLANSGNEQFF. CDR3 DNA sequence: TGTGCCAGCAGCCCACTAGCTAACTCGGGCAATGAGCAGTTCTTC.

The CDR3 nucleotides are TGTGCCATCGGGACAGGGGGCGCGGATGAAGCTTTCTTT. The encoded protein is CAIGTGGADEAFF. The genes are TRBV10-3 and TRBJ1-1; TRBD1 matches 12 bases. The CDR3 spans 13 residues. Germline V gene sequence: CDR1 ENHRY, CDR2 SYGVKD. The J segment lost 7 bases and the V segment lost 8 bases, leaving 5 bases of the junction unmatched.

Here the CDR3 DNA reads TGTGCCAGCAGCCAAGATCAGGGGGCGTGGGGTGGCTACACCTTC. Protein sequence: CASSQDQGAWGGYTF. The chain carries TRBV4-2 and TRBJ1-2, with TRBD1 identical over 8 bases. Losses at the gene ends were 0 bases for V and 7 bases for J; bases not matched to a gene: 7. The CDR3 is made up of 15 amino acids. CDR1 and CDR2 from the germline V gene are LGHNA and YNFKEQ.

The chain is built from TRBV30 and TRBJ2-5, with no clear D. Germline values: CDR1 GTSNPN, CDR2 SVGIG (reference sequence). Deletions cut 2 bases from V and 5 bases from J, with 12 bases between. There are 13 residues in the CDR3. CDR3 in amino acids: CAWSSMAAETQYF. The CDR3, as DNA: TGTGCCTGGAGTTCTATGGCGGCGGAGACCCAGTACTTC.

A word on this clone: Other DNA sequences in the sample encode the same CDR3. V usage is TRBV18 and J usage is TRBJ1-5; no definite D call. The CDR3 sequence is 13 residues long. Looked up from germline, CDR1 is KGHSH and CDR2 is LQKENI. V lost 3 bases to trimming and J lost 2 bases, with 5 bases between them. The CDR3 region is CASSPAGNQPQHF. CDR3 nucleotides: TGTGCCAGCTCACCGGCCGGCAATCAGCCCCAGCATTTT.

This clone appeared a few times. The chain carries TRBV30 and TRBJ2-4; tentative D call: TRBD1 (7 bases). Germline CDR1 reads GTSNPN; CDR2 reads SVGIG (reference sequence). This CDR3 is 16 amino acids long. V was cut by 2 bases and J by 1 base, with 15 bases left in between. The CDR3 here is CAWSRGGGLAKNIQYF. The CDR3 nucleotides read TGTGCCTGGAGTCGAGGAGGGGGCCTGGCCAAAAACATTCAGTACTTC.

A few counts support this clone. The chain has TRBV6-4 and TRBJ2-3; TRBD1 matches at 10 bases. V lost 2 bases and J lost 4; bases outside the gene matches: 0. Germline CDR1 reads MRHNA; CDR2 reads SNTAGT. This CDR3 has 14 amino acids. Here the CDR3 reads CASSDGQGADTQYF. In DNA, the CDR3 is TGTGCCAGCAGTGACGGACAGGGGGCAGATACGCAGTATTTT.